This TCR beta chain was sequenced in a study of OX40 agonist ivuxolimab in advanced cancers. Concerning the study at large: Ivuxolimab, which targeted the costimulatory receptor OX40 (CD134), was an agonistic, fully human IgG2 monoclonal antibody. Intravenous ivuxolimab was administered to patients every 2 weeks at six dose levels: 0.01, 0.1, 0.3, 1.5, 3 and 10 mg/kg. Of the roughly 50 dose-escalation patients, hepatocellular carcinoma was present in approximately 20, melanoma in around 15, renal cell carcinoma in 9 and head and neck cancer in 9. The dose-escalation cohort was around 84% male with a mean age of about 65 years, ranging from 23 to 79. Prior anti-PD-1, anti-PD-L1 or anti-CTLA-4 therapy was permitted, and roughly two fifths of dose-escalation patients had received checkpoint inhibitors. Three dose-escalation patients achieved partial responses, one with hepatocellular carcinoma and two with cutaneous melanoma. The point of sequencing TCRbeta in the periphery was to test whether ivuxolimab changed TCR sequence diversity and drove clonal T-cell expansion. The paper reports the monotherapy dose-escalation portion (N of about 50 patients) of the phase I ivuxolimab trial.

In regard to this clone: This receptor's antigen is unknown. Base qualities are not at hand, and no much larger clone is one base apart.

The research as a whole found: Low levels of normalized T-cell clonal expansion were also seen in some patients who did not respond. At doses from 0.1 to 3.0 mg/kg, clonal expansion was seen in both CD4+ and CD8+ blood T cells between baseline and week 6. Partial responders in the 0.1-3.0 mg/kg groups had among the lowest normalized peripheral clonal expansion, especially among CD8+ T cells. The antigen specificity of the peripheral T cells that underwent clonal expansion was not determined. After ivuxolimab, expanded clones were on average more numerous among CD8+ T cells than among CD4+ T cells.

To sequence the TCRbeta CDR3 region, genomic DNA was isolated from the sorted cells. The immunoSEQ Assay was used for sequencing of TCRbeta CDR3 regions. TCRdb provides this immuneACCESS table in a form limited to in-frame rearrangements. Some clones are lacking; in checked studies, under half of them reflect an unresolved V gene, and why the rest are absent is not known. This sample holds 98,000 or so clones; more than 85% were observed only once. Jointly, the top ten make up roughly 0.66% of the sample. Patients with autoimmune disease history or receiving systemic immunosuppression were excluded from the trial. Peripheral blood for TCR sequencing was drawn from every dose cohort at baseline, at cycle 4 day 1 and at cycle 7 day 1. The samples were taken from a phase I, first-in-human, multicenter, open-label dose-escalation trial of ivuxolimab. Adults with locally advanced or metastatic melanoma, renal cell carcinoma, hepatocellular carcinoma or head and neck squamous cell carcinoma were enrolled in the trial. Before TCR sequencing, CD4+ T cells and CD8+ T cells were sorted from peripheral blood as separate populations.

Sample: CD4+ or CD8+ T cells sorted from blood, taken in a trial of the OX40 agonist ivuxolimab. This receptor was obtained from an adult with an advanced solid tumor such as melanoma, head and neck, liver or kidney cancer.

The CDR3 in this case is CSVDRVGTNEQFF. The nucleotide sequence is TGCAGCGTTGACAGGGTAGGGACCAATGAGCAGTTCTTC. The rearranged segments are TRBV29-1 and TRBJ2-1, with the D assignment possibly TRBD1 or TRBD2, given 5 matching bases for each. The CDR3 contains 13 residues, cysteine and phenylalanine counted. The only DNA kept is the CDR3, 39 bases in frame from the first base. Sequences SQVTM (CDR1) and ANQGSEA (CDR2) are obtained from the germline V gene. The V and J ends are trimmed by 3 bases and 6 bases, leaving 12 bases between them.